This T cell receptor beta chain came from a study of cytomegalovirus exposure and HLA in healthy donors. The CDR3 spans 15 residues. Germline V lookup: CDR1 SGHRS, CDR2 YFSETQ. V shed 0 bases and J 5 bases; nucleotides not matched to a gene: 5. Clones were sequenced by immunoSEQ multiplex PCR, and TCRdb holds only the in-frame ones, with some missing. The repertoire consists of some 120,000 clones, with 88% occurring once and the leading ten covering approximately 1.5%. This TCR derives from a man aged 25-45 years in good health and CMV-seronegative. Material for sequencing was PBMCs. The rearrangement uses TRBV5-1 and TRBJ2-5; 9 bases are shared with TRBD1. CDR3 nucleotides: TGCGCCAGCAGCTTGGGGACAGGGGATCGGGAGACCCAGTACTTC. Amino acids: CASSLGTGDRETQYF. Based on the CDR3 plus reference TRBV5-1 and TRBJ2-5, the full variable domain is KAGVTQTPRYLIKTRGQQVTLSCSPISGHRSVSWYQQTPGQGLQFLFEYFSETQRNKGNFPGRFSGRQFSNSRSEMNVSTLELGDSALYLCASSLGTGDRETQYFGPGTRLLVL.